This T cell receptor (beta chain) was documented in a study of hypomethylating agent response in myelodysplastic syndrome. This clone counts as large. Profiling relied on immunoSEQ multiplex PCR, and the TCRdb table lists in-frame clones only, not all of them. The sample lists about 1,600 clones, 83% seen once, with roughly 20% in the top ten. With V trimmed by 0 bases and J by 4 bases, 4 bases remained unmatched. CDR1 and CDR2 (germline): MGHRA, YSYEKL. CDR3 length equals 15 residues. This specimen consisted of bone marrow, obtained before or after starting hypomethylating agent treatment for myelodysplastic syndrome (not recorded which). The sequence was obtained from a human donor with myelodysplastic syndrome. This chain uses TRBV4-1 with TRBJ1-2; 8 bases are shared with TRBD1. The CDR3 DNA reads TGCGCCAGCAGCCAAGAAGTCGGACAGGGCTATGGCTACACCTTC. Its protein product is CASSQEVGQGYGYTF.